This TCR beta chain was recorded in a study of blood T cell repertoires in COVID-19. Turning to the study itself: Spain, Italy and the United States supplied samples that represented acute and convalescent COVID-19. PBMCs, B-cell-depleted T cells, or T cells provided the cDNA or gDNA that made up the material.

Authors' data handling: Estimated nucleated cell counts came from reference gene primer amplification. Some clones are missing from TCRdb's copy, which holds only in-frame ones; the method was immunoSEQ multiplex PCR. D and trimming were read from the DNA, whereas the V and J calls and clone size are those reported in that table. The table includes roughly 320,000 clones, around nine tenths detected once. Trimming cost V 5 bases and J 5 bases; bases outside gene matches: 6. This CDR3 spans 15 amino acids. Germline V gives CDR1 LNHDA, CDR2 SQIVND (reference sequence). The material sequenced was peripheral blood. The clonotype comes from a woman aged 25 to 39 with COVID-19, enrolled during active disease. The chain is built from TRBV19 and TRBJ2-2, with 9 bases fitting TRBD1. The CDR3 bases are TGTGCCAGTAGTCCAACAGACAGGGGGACCGGGGAGCTGTTTTTT. Translating it yields CASSPTDRGTGELFF.